One sample yielded the 18 T cell receptor beta chains listed below, sequenced in a study of beta chain features in type 1 diabetes. The entirety of the isolated RNA underwent reverse transcription, so expressed TCRB transcripts were sequenced. The table came from immunoSEQ multiplex PCR; TCRdb's copy has only in-frame clones and leaves some out. In the table there are under 400,000 clones, roughly 15% of which are singletons. Sequenced input: central memory CD4+ T cells from blood. The receptors shown here come from a man aged 25-45 years in good health.

In its sample, this clone was seen many times. This rearrangement joins TRBV7-2 to TRBJ2-5; 10 positions match TRBD2. Trimming took 5 bases from V and 7 from J; bases not matched to a gene: 13. CDR1 and CDR2 from the germline V gene are SGHTA and FQGNSA. The CDR3 consists of 16 residues. CDR3 bases: TGTGCCAGCAGCCCCCTACTAGCGGGGACGGGAGGGACCCAGTACTTC. Protein: CASSPLLAGTGGTQYF.

A few counts support this clone. The same CDR3 can be traced to other DNA sequences in this sample. The CDR3 sequence: CASSPGTGNSPLHF. DNA for the CDR3: TGTGCCAGCTCACCTGGGACAGGGAATTCACCCCTCCACTTT. The chain uses TRBV18 and TRBJ1-6, with 9 bases aligning to TRBD1. The J segment lost 7 bases and the V segment lost 3 bases, leaving 1 base of the junction unmatched. CDR1 and CDR2 (germline): KGHSH, LQKENI. The CDR3 covers 14 residues.

The chain carries TRBV6-1 and TRBJ1-4; D possibly corresponds to TRBD1 (5 bases). V was shortened by 6 bases and J by 4 bases, with 12 bases between the two germline ends. The CDR3 runs to 14 residues. CDR1 MNHNS and CDR2 SASEGT come from the germline V gene. DNA of the CDR3: TGTGCCAGCAGGAAGAGACAGAGTAATGAAAAACTGTTTTTT. This encodes CASRKRQSNEKLFF.

V gene TRBV6-5 combines with J gene TRBJ1-6; D possibly corresponds to TRBD1 (5 bases). The CDR3 has 14 amino acids. Per the germline V gene, CDR1 is MNHEY and CDR2 is SVGAGI. V was shortened by 10 bases and J by 4 bases, with 14 bases between the two germline ends. The CDR3 DNA sequence: TGTGCCACACAAATCGACAGTTATAATTCACCCCTCCACTTT. Residues: CATQIDSYNSPLHF.

Only a few counts were recorded for this clone. The chain combines TRBV27 with TRBJ2-3; 9 bases agree with TRBD2. V lost 3 bases to trimming and J lost 2 bases; unmatched junction nucleotides: 3. Germline loops: CDR1 MNHEY, CDR2 SMNVEV (reference sequence). The CDR3 covers 15 residues. CDR3 sequence reads: CASSFAGGLTDTQYF. CDR3 sequence (DNA): TGTGCCAGCAGTTTCGCGGGGGGGCTCACAGATACGCAGTATTTT.

The chain is built from TRBV6-5 and TRBJ1-1; tentatively, D is TRBD1 (5 bases). CDR3 length equals 13 residues. Germline CDR1 and CDR2: MNHEY and SVGAGI. Trimming took off 3 bases at V and 5 bases at J, with 10 bases between the two ends. The CDR3 bases are TGTGCCAGCAGTTATCAGGGACGAACTGAAGCTTTCTTT. The encoded protein is CASSYQGRTEAFF.

The chain has TRBV7-8 and TRBJ2-7; 7 positions agree with TRBD1. Trimming at V came to 5 bases and at J to 3 bases, leaving 16 bases not matched to a gene. Looked up from germline, CDR1 is SGHVS and CDR2 is FQNEAQ. This CDR3 is built from 17 residues. DNA for the CDR3: TGTGCCAGCAGCCCCCTCCCCGGGACAGAGAATTTCTACGAGCAGTACTTC. It encodes CASSPLPGTENFYEQYF.

The chain uses TRBV11-2 and TRBJ2-2; tentative D call: TRBD1 (6 bases). The germline V and J ends were trimmed by 10 bases and 6 bases, with 18 bases remaining between them. CDR1 SGHAT and CDR2 FQNNGV come from the germline V gene. This CDR3 contains 14 residues. The CDR3 sequence is CAIKDRSRAGELFF. The DNA for the CDR3 is TGTGCCATCAAAGACAGGTCTCGTGCCGGGGAGCTGTTTTTT.

This clone was observed a handful of times. A junction boundary mismatches the germline segment, possibly from a read error. The chain links TRBV5-4 to TRBJ2-1; 15 bases are shared with TRBD2. Germline CDR1 and CDR2: SGHNT and YYREEE (reference sequence). CDR3 size: 14 residues. CDR3 sequence reads: CASSGLAGGPGQFF. The DNA for the CDR3 is TGCGCCAGCAGCGGACTAGCGGGGGGGCCCGGGCAGTTCTTC.

Only a few counts were recorded for this clone. This chain joins TRBV9 and TRBJ1-4, with D unclear. The V end lost 5 bases, the J end lost 6 bases, and 14 bases lay between the germline ends. The CDR3 has 14 amino acids. Germline V CDR1 and CDR2: SGDLS, YYNGEE. As DNA, the CDR3 is TGTGCCAGCAGTCCAGGAAACATTGATGAAAAACTGTTTTTT. Residues: CASSPGNIDEKLFF.

Of note for this clone: The identical CDR3 is also encoded by other nucleotide sequences in the sample. V gene TRBV9 combines with J gene TRBJ2-7; TRBD2 aligns across 8 bases. V lost 2 bases and J lost 4; bases outside the gene matches: 8. CDR1 and CDR2 from the germline V gene are SGDLS and YYNGEE. The CDR3 contains 15 residues. CDR3 coding DNA: TGTGCCAGCAGCGTGGGGCTAGCGGGTGAATACGAGCAGTACTTC. Translation: CASSVGLAGEYEQYF.

The rearrangement links TRBV7-9 to TRBJ2-1; D unresolved. Trimming took 4 bases from V and 10 from J, leaving 11 bases between them. Germline assignment: CDR1 SEHNR and CDR2 FQNEAQ (reference sequence). The CDR3 loop spans 12 amino acids. The CDR3 sequence is CASSSSAGEQFF. Written as DNA, the CDR3 is TGTGCCAGCAGCTCCTCCGCAGGCGAGCAGTTCTTC.

This clone was detected a few times. The CDR3 sequence: CSVVSWEGQSNDGYTF. In DNA form, the CDR3 reads TGCAGCGTTGTATCATGGGAGGGACAATCTAATGATGGCTACACCTTC. The chain links TRBV29-1 to TRBJ1-2; TRBD1 might be the D (6 bases). CDR1 is SQVTM, CDR2 ANQGSEA, per germline. CDR3 length equals 16 residues. With 4 bases removed from V and 6 bases from J, the gap between germline ends came to 24 bases.

This clone was found a few times. V usage is TRBV7-9 and J usage is TRBJ2-3, with unresolved D. Germline CDR1 and CDR2: SEHNR and FQNEAQ (reference sequence). This CDR3 is 13 amino acids long. Trimming shortened V by 6 bases and J by 3 bases, and 10 bases separated the two germline ends. CDR3 coding DNA: TGTGCCAGCAGAGAGACCGGGACAGATACGCAGTATTTT. Protein sequence: CASRETGTDTQYF.

CDR3 residues: CASSPVSGRSVNTGELFF. For the CDR3, the DNA is TGTGCCAGCAGCCCCGTTTCTGGACGTAGCGTCAACACCGGGGAGCTGTTTTTT. The V call is TRBV7-2, the J call TRBJ2-2; tentatively, D is TRBD2 (5 bases). Trimming cost V 5 bases and J 2 bases, with 21 bases left between them. CDR1 and CDR2 (germline): SGHTA, FQGNSA. This CDR3 comprises 18 residues.

The table lists this clone with many counts. The chain combines TRBV15 with TRBJ1-2; no firm D call. Germline CDR1 LNHNV, CDR2 YYDKDF (reference sequence). V lost 0 bases to trimming and J lost 2 bases, with 4 bases between them. CDR3 length: 13 amino acids. The CDR3, as DNA: TGTGCCACCAGCAGAGAACGGAACTATGGCTACACCTTC. The encoded protein is CATSRERNYGYTF.

This clone turned up a few times. The rearrangement uses TRBV5-1 and TRBJ2-5; D might be TRBD1 (6 bases). Germline-derived CDR1 and CDR2 are SGHRS and YFSETQ. V shed 5 bases and J shed 4 bases, with 12 bases lying between them. This CDR3 comprises 13 residues. CDR3 sequence: CASSRGGRETQYF. The CDR3 DNA follows: TGCGCCAGCAGTCGAGGGGGTCGAGAGACCCAGTACTTC. The full variable domain, completed using reference TRBV5-1 and TRBJ2-5, is KAGVTQTPRYLIKTRGQQVTLSCSPISGHRSVSWYQQTPGQGLQFLFEYFSETQRNKGNFPGRFSGRQFSNSRSEMNVSTLELGDSALYLCASSRGGRETQYFGPGTRLLVL.

This clone was observed many times. The rearrangement links TRBV9 to TRBJ2-1; D possibly corresponds to TRBD1 (5 bases). This CDR3 has 15 amino acids. The V gene lost 3 bases and the J gene lost 9 bases, with 19 bases spanning the gap. Germline CDR1 is SGDLS and CDR2 is YYNGEE. In DNA form, the CDR3 reads TGTGCCAGCAGCGAATCTAGTTTGGGGCAACGTGAGCAGTTCTTC. This codes for CASSESSLGQREQFF.